These T cell receptor beta chains were read from a single sample in a study of blood T cell repertoires in COVID-19. Sequenced by immunoSEQ multiplex PCR; TCRdb stores in-frame clones only, minus some. The table has tens of thousands of clones, roughly 88% seen once; the top ten hold around 4.9%. Sequencing used peripheral blood. These receptors came from a woman in her 70s with active COVID-19. The CDR3 runs from the conserved cysteine through the conserved F or W. The D gene is left open where the match is weak. Some rows mark clone size as missing; the rest say once, few, many or name a class of expanded clone.

J gene,clone size,V gene,D gene,CDR3 DNA,CDR3 protein
TRBJ1-2,few,TRBV4-3,NA,TGCGCCAGCAGCCCACTGGAGGGTGGAGGCTATGGCTACACCTTC,CASSPLEGGGYGYTF
TRBJ1-1,NA,TRBV28,NA,TGTGCCACCAGCCTCAACACTGAAGCTTTCTTT,CATSLNTEAFF
TRBJ1-3,NA,TRBV16,NA,TGTGCCAGCAGCCAATCGAGGTACCGAGAACGTGGAAACACCATATATTTT,CASSQSRYRERGNTIYF
TRBJ2-1,NA,TRBV18,NA,TGTGCCAGCTCCCCCCCGGCCGGGAACAATGAGCAGTTCTTC,CASSPPAGNNEQFF
TRBJ1-5,NA,TRBV6-2/TRBV6-3,TRBD1,TGTGCCAGCAGTCAAACAGGGGACTTCCGCCAGCCCCAGCATTTT,CASSQTGDFRQPQHF
TRBJ1-1,NA,TRBV5-1,NA,TGCGCCAGCAGCCAGGGCCCGACAGTTGAAAAAGAAGCTTTCTTT,CASSQGPTVEKEAFF
TRBJ1-4,NA,TRBV5-1,NA,TGCGCCAGCAGCTTGGGTGTCGACACGGGGAGGGAAAAACTGTTTTTT,CASSLGVDTGREKLFF
TRBJ2-7,NA,TRBV13,TRBD1,TGTGCCAGCAGCCGCCGGGACAGGGGCTACGAGCAGTACTTC,CASSRRDRGYEQYF
TRBJ2-5,NA,TRBV6-4,NA,TGTGCCAGCAGCAGCAGGGAAGGAGAGACCCAGTACTTC,CASSSREGETQYF
TRBJ2-3,NA,TRBV4-1,TRBD2,TGCGCCAGCAGCCAGCGTAGCGGGGAAGTTATTACGCAGTATTTT,CASSQRSGEVITQYF
TRBJ2-1,NA,TRBV7-9,NA,TGTGCCAGCAGCTTGATGCCGGGCTACAATGAGCAGTTCTTC,CASSLMPGYNEQFF
TRBJ1-2,NA,TRBV12-3/TRBV12-4,NA,TGTGCCAGCAGCCAGGGGCCTAATTATGGCTACACCTTC,CASSQGPNYGYTF
TRBJ2-7,NA,TRBV9,TRBD2,TGTGCCAGCAGCGTATTTGTAGCGGGCTACGAGCAGTACTTC,CASSVFVAGYEQYF
TRBJ2-5,NA,TRBV7-9,TRBD2,TGTGCCAGCCTCGGGAGGACTAGCGGGGACGAGACCCAGTACTTC,CASLGRTSGDETQYF
TRBJ1-2,once,TRBV9,NA,TGTGCCAGCAGCGTAGCTGGGGAGGGAATCTATGGCTACACCTTC,CASSVAGEGIYGYTF
TRBJ1-5,NA,TRBV7-8,NA,TGTGCCAGCAGCTTGGGGGCAGAGAATCAGCCCCAGCATTTT,CASSLGAENQPQHF
TRBJ2-7,NA,TRBV11-2,TRBD2,TGTGCCAGCAGCTTGGGACTAGCGGCCTACGAGCAGTACTTC,CASSLGLAAYEQYF